The rows below give T cell receptor beta chains drawn from one sample of a study of cytotoxic CD8 clonotypes in ibrutinib-treated CLL. Generated by immunoSEQ multiplex PCR, the TCRdb table keeps only in-frame clones and is missing some. The sample contains tens of thousands of clones, roughly 86% of which appear only once. This specimen was PBMCs, taken before ibrutinib treatment. The origin of the receptors is a human donor with chronic lymphocytic leukemia. CDR3s include the opening cysteine and the closing phenylalanine or tryptophan. D genes are given only for firm matches. Expanded clones are given a class, and other clones once, few, many or no size at all.

abundance,v_gene,j_gene,d_gene,CDR3nt,CDR3aa
-,TRBV4-1,TRBJ1-2,-,TGCGCCAGCAGCCCAAGGCGGGGCCCCCCCGACTATGGCTACACCTTC,CASSPRRGPPDYGYTF
-,TRBV7-2,TRBJ2-7,TRBD2,TGTGCCAGCAGCTTAATCTCCCAACTAGCGGGAGGCTACGAGCAGTACTTC,CASSLISQLAGGYEQYF
once,TRBV5-1,TRBJ2-5,-,TGCGCCAGCAGCTTGGCCGGGCTAGCAGAGACCCAGTACTTC,CASSLAGLAETQYF
few,TRBV29-1,TRBJ2-3,-,TGCAGCGTTGAACCTGGGTCCACAGATACGCAGTATTTT,CSVEPGSTDTQYF
-,TRBV4-1,TRBJ1-1,-,TGCGCCAGCAGCCAAGAAGCCATGAACACTGAAGCTTTCTTT,CASSQEAMNTEAFF
-,TRBV5-1,TRBJ2-2,-,TGCGCCAGCAGCCCACGACAGGCGAACACCGGGGAGCTGTTTTTT,CASSPRQANTGELFF
once,TRBV11-3,TRBJ2-7,-,TGTGCCAGCAGCCCCAGGGGGGCAGGGAAATCCTACGAGCAGTACTTC,CASSPRGAGKSYEQYF
-,TRBV19,TRBJ1-2,TRBD1,TGTGCCAGTAGTATGAAAGGCACAGGGGTGTTGAACTATGGCTACACCTTC,CASSMKGTGVLNYGYTF
-,TRBV19,TRBJ1-2,-,TGTGCCAGTAGTTTTCCGGGCCCCGGGAACGGTGGCTACACCTTC,CASSFPGPGNGGYTF
-,TRBV18,TRBJ1-4,-,TGTGCCAGCTCACCCGACAATGAAAAACTGTTTTTT,CASSPDNEKLFF
-,TRBV5-4,TRBJ2-1,-,TGTGCCAGCAGCTTAGGGACCCACCCCATCGATGAGCAGTTCTTC,CASSLGTHPIDEQFF
-,TRBV5-4,TRBJ1-2,-,TGTGCCAGCAGCTCCGATCCCGAAATCTATGGCTACACCTTC,CASSSDPEIYGYTF
-,TRBV28,TRBJ1-4,-,TGTGCCAGCAGGGCTGCAACTAATGAAAAACTGTTTTTT,CASRAATNEKLFF
-,TRBV27,TRBJ2-1,-,TGTGCCAGCAGTTTAGGGCGGAACAATGAGCAGTTCTTC,CASSLGRNNEQFF
-,TRBV5-4,TRBJ2-7,-,TGTGCCAGCAGCCCGGATGGCGGGTACTACGAGCAGTACTTC,CASSPDGGYYEQYF
-,TRBV6-1,TRBJ1-1,-,TGTGCCAGCAGTGCATCCAGGGCTGGGAACACTGAAGCTTTCTTT,CASSASRAGNTEAFF
-,TRBV5-1,TRBJ2-1,TRBD1,TGCGCCAGCAGCTACAGGACAGGGGGGAACGATGAGCAGTTCTTC,CASSYRTGGNDEQFF
-,TRBV5-6,TRBJ2-7,-,TGTGCCAGCAGCCCGGGCCCCGGGGTGGCCTACGAGCAGTACTTC,CASSPGPGVAYEQYF
-,TRBV5-1,TRBJ2-7,TRBD2,TGCGCCAGCAGCCGACTGGGACTAGCGGACTCCTACGAGCAGTACTTC,CASSRLGLADSYEQYF
-,TRBV2,TRBJ2-7,-,TGTGCCAGCAGGAGGGAGGATAGCGGTTTCTACGAGCAGTACTTC,CASRREDSGFYEQYF
once,TRBV5-1,TRBJ1-3,-,TGCGCCAGCAGCTTAAGCGGGAGCTCTGGAAACACCATATATTTT,CASSLSGSSGNTIYF
-,TRBV18,TRBJ1-1,TRBD1,TGTGCCAGCTCACCACCTGACAGGGGAAACACTGAAGCTTTCTTT,CASSPPDRGNTEAFF
-,TRBV5-4,TRBJ2-2,TRBD1,TGTGCCAGCAGCTTCTACAGGGGGCAAACCGGGGAGCTGTTTTTT,CASSFYRGQTGELFF
-,TRBV9,TRBJ2-1,TRBD2,TGTGCCAGCAGCCGGACTAGCGGGAGGAGCTCCTACAATGAGCAGTTCTTC,CASSRTSGRSSYNEQFF
many,TRBV10-3,TRBJ1-1,-,TGTGCCACCCGGGCCTCTCGGGAAGCTTTCTTT,CATRASREAFF
-,TRBV9,TRBJ2-3,-,TGTGCCAGCAGCGTTTCTGGCGATACGCAGTATTTT,CASSVSGDTQYF
-,TRBV6-1,TRBJ2-7,TRBD1,TGTGCCAGCAGTGAACAGGACAGGGACTACGAGCAGTACTTC,CASSEQDRDYEQYF
-,TRBV27,TRBJ1-1,-,TGTGCCAGCAGTTTATATCCCCCCAGGCCGAACACTGAAGCTTTCTTT,CASSLYPPRPNTEAFF
-,TRBV5-1,TRBJ2-1,-,TGCGCCAGCAGCTTGAAGACTCCCCTTGGCAATGAGCAGTTCTTC,CASSLKTPLGNEQFF
-,TRBV6-5,TRBJ1-1,-,TGTGCCAGCATGGGGGGGGGATTTAACACTGAAGCTTTCTTT,CASMGGGFNTEAFF
-,TRBV5-1,TRBJ1-4,-,TGCGCCAGCAGCTTGGCGAGGTCAACAACTAATGAAAAACTGTTTTTT,CASSLARSTTNEKLFF
-,TRBV2,TRBJ1-2,TRBD1,TGTGCCAGCAGGGGAGTCACAGGGGAATATGGGGAGAACTATGGCTACACCTTC,CASRGVTGEYGENYGYTF
-,TRBV2,TRBJ2-2,-,TGTGCCAGCAAAGGTACCGGGGAGCTGTTTTTT,CASKGTGELFF
-,TRBV19,TRBJ2-2,-,TGTGCCAGTCGGGCACAGGGAAACACCGGGGAGCTGTTTTTT,CASRAQGNTGELFF
-,TRBV6-1,TRBJ2-1,TRBD2,TGTGCCAGCAGTGCAGGGCGGGGGGAGCAGTTCTTC,CASSAGRGEQFF
few,TRBV29-1,TRBJ1-1,TRBD1,TGCAGCGTCTACAGACAGGGGAGGACTGAAGCTTTCTTT,CSVYRQGRTEAFF
-,TRBV30,TRBJ2-1,-,TGTGCCTGGAGTGTCGCACAATACAATGAGCAGTTCTTC,CAWSVAQYNEQFF
-,TRBV16,TRBJ2-7,-,TGTGCCAGCAGCCAATTTTCAGGGTTTGATTCCTACGAGCAGTACTTC,CASSQFSGFDSYEQYF
-,TRBV27,TRBJ1-5,TRBD1,TGTGCCAGCAGTCCCACTCTTTTTAGGACAGGGGCAAATCAGCCCCAGCATTTT,CASSPTLFRTGANQPQHF
-,TRBV14,TRBJ2-1,TRBD2,TGTGCCAGCAGCCCCGGACTAGCGGGAGTGTACAATGAGCAGTTCTTC,CASSPGLAGVYNEQFF
-,TRBV7-2,TRBJ1-5,-,TGTGCCAGCAGCTACGGGGGCGGAAGGGCGGCTCAGCCCCAGCATTTT,CASSYGGGRAAQPQHF
-,TRBV6-1,TRBJ2-7,TRBD1,TGTGCCAGCACAGTGGGTAGGGGGCGGTACGAGCAGTACTTC,CASTVGRGRYEQYF
-,TRBV11-2,TRBJ2-1,TRBD2,TGTGCCAGCAGCTATACTAGCGGCCCTGGGCAGGGTGAGCAGTTCTTC,CASSYTSGPGQGEQFF
-,TRBV7-6,TRBJ2-7,-,TGTGCCAGCAGCTTAGGCGAGGGGGTACTAGATCGCGAGCAGTACTTC,CASSLGEGVLDREQYF
-,TRBV18,TRBJ2-7,-,TGTGCCAGCTCAATTTCGTCCTACGAGCAGTACTTC,CASSISSYEQYF
-,TRBV19,TRBJ2-1,-,TGTGCCAGTAGTCGTGGACAGCCCTCCTACAATGAGCAGTTCTTC,CASSRGQPSYNEQFF
-,TRBV19,TRBJ2-7,TRBD2,TGTGCCAGTAGTATAGGGACTAGCGGCGTCTGGTTCTACGAGCAGTACTTC,CASSIGTSGVWFYEQYF
-,TRBV2,TRBJ2-2,-,TGTGCCAGCAGTGAATGGGGGACCGGGGAGCTGTTTTTT,CASSEWGTGELFF
-,TRBV7-8,TRBJ1-1,TRBD1,TGTGCCAGCAGCCGGACAGGGGGCGCGATGAACACTGAAGCTTTCTTT,CASSRTGGAMNTEAFF
-,TRBV5-6,TRBJ2-7,-,TGTGCCAGCAGCTTGTCAAAGGGCATACGCTACGAGCAGTACTTC,CASSLSKGIRYEQYF
-,TRBV5-4,TRBJ2-7,TRBD2,TGTGCCAGCAGCTTTATGCTAGCGGGAGGGGGTGAGCAGTACTTC,CASSFMLAGGGEQYF
-,TRBV5-1,TRBJ2-7,TRBD2,TGCGCCAGCAGTCAGAGACTAGCGGCTTCCTACGAGCAGTACTTC,CASSQRLAASYEQYF
-,TRBV19,TRBJ2-7,-,TGTGCCAGTAGTCCGAGTCTGTCGGCCCGCTCCTACGAGCAGTACTTC,CASSPSLSARSYEQYF
-,TRBV7-9,TRBJ2-7,TRBD1,TGTGCCAGCAGCTTAAAGGACAGGGACCCCTACGAGCAGTACTTC,CASSLKDRDPYEQYF
once,TRBV5-1,TRBJ2-2,-,TGCGCCAGCAGCTTTAGCGCCGCGAACACCGGGGAGCTGTTTTTT,CASSFSAANTGELFF
-,TRBV18,TRBJ2-7,TRBD1,TGTGCCAGCTCACTAACAGGGGCCGAGCAGTACTTC,CASSLTGAEQYF
-,TRBV27,TRBJ2-3,TRBD1,TGTGCCAGCAGCCCATTCTTGACAAGGACAGGGGCAGATACGCAGTATTTT,CASSPFLTRTGADTQYF